Presented here are 10 T cell receptor beta chains from one specimen sequenced in a study of blood T cell repertoires in COVID-19. TCRdb keeps only in-frame clones here, not all; method: immunoSEQ multiplex PCR. The repertoire holds a few hundred thousand clones, approximately 90% seen once, with approximately 6.2% in the top ten. Sequenced material: peripheral blood. The receptors stem from a man aged 55 to 70 who had recovered from COVID-19.

This rearrangement joins TRBV5-8 to TRBJ1-1, with D maybe TRBD1 (6 bases). The CDR3 runs 15 residues. The V end was cut by 0 bases, the J end by 3 bases, with 12 bases between. CDR1 is SGHTS, CDR2 YDEGEE, per germline. CDR3 bases: TGTGCCAGCAGCTTGGGTCCAGGGGTCGACACTGAAGCTTTCTTT. As protein: CASSLGPGVDTEAFF.

This chain uses TRBV11-2 with TRBJ1-6; D unclear. Per the germline V gene, CDR1 is SGHAT and CDR2 is FQNNGV. This CDR3 spans 11 amino acids. V was shortened by 5 bases and J by 7 bases, with 3 bases between the two germline ends. The CDR3 coding sequence is TGTGCCAGCAGCCAAAATTCACCCCTCCACTTT. It specifies CASSQNSPLHF.

The V and J genes are TRBV7-8 and TRBJ2-3; the D gene is possibly TRBD1 (6 bases). CDR3 size: 13 residues. Germline CDR1 and CDR2: SGHVS and FQNEAQ. Between the trimmed V and J ends, which lost 8 bases and 2 bases, there was a span of 11 bases. CDR3 coding DNA: TGTGCCAGCTCAGGGGATAACACAGATACGCAGTATTTT. It translates to CASSGDNTDTQYF.

The chain links TRBV30 to TRBJ2-2; TRBD2 matches at 8 bases. Looked up from germline, CDR1 is GTSNPN and CDR2 is SVGIG (reference sequence). V gave up 0 bases and J gave up 0 bases; unmatched junction bases: 6. This CDR3 comprises 17 residues. The CDR3 nucleotides are TGTGCCTGGAGTGTTCAAAGCGGGGGAGCGAACACCGGGGAGCTGTTTTTT. As protein: CAWSVQSGGANTGELFF.

This chain links TRBV19 with TRBJ1-5; 9 bases align to TRBD1. Looked up from germline, CDR1 is LNHDA and CDR2 is SQIVND (reference sequence). The length of the CDR3 is 15 residues. The V segment lost 4 bases and the J segment 7 bases; nucleotides outside the gene matches: 8. This CDR3 is CASSTTGGGRQPQHF. The CDR3 DNA reads as TGTGCCAGTAGTACGACAGGGGGAGGAAGGCAGCCCCAGCATTTT. Complete variable domain (other parts from reference TRBV19 and TRBJ1-5): DGGITQSPKYLFRKEGQNVTLSCEQNLNHDAMYWYRQDPGQGLRLIYYSQIVNDFQKGDIAEGYSVSREKKESFPLTVTSAQKNPTAFYLCASSTTGGGRQPQHFGDGTRLSIL.

The rearrangement uses TRBV10-3 and TRBJ1-4, with 7 bases fitting TRBD1. In germline, CDR1 is ENHRY, CDR2 SYGVKD. Germline trimming cut 0 bases from V and 5 bases from J; bases unmatched to any gene: 3. The CDR3 has 15 residues. In DNA, the CDR3 is TGTGCCATCAGTGAGTCGGGACAGCTAAATGAAAAACTGTTTTTT. It is translated as CAISESGQLNEKLFF.

The chain recombines TRBV5-6 with TRBJ2-5, with a tentative D call TRBD2 (7 bases). Germline V gives CDR1 SGHDT, CDR2 YYEEEE. The germline V and J ends were trimmed by 3 bases and 5 bases, with 11 bases remaining between them. There are 13 residues in the CDR3. CDR3 nucleotide sequence: TGTGCCAGCAGCTCGGGGGGCAGGGAGACCCAGTACTTC. It specifies CASSSGGRETQYF.

This clone was picked up a small number of times. The chain carries TRBV14 and TRBJ2-2, with D possibly being TRBD2 (6 bases). The CDR3 extends over 14 amino acids. With 4 bases removed from V and 9 bases from J, the gap between germline ends came to 15 bases. Germline-derived CDR1 and CDR2 are SGHDN and FVKESK. The CDR3 DNA reads as TGTGCCAGCAGCCCTAAGGCGGGGATCCGGGAGCTGTTTTTT. Protein: CASSPKAGIRELFF. Filled out from reference TRBV14 and TRBJ2-2, the complete variable domain reads EAGVTQFPSHSVIEKGQTVTLRCDPISGHDNLYWYRRVMGKEIKFLLHFVKESKQDESGMPNNRFLAERTGGTYSTLKVQPAELEDSGVYFCASSPKAGIRELFFGEGSRLTVL.

The chain is built from TRBV30 and TRBJ2-2; 15 bases are shared with TRBD2. Germline assignment: CDR1 GTSNPN and CDR2 SVGIG (reference sequence). Unmatched junction bases numbered 6, after V lost 4 bases and J lost 6 bases. CDR3 length: 16 amino acids. The CDR3 DNA is TGTGCCTGGATTTCCTGGACTAGCGGGAGGGCCGGGGAGCTGTTTTTT. Translated, it gives CAWISWTSGRAGELFF.

This chain connects TRBV5-1 to TRBJ2-3, with a weak D call TRBD1 (5 bases). There are 18 residues in the CDR3. The germline gives CDR1 SGHRS, CDR2 YFSETQ. Trimming shortened V by 2 bases and J by 0 bases, and 19 bases separated the two germline ends. The CDR3 is CASSFVNWGDSSTDTQYF. In nucleotides, the CDR3 is TGCGCCAGCAGCTTCGTAAACTGGGGCGACTCTAGCACAGATACGCAGTATTTT.